The entry below describes one T cell receptor (beta chain). No antigen is known for it. Pooled together were second doses at about 4 or about 12 weeks. This record belongs to a study of T cell responses to AZD1222 COVID-19 vaccine. The CDR3 has 15 residues. Trimming shortened V by 0 bases and J by 1 base, and 7 bases separated the two germline ends. CDR1 and CDR2 (germline): SGHRS, YFSETQ. The study, taken as a whole, reports: A mostly white British donor set with more females was recruited, and clonal diversity was possibly underestimated.

Clones were sequenced by immunoSEQ multiplex PCR, and TCRdb holds only the in-frame ones, with some missing. This sample has 100,000 to 120,000 clones, with 80% to 95% found just once. This receptor was taken from an adult who received the AZD1222 COVID-19 vaccine. The specimen comprised peripheral blood, sampled 28 days after the second AZD1222 dose. This rearrangement joins TRBV5-1 to TRBJ2-2, with D perhaps TRBD1 (6 bases). Written as DNA, the CDR3 is TGCGCCAGCAGCTTGGGGGGGCAGAACACCGGGGAGCTGTTTTTT. Translating it yields CASSLGGQNTGELFF.